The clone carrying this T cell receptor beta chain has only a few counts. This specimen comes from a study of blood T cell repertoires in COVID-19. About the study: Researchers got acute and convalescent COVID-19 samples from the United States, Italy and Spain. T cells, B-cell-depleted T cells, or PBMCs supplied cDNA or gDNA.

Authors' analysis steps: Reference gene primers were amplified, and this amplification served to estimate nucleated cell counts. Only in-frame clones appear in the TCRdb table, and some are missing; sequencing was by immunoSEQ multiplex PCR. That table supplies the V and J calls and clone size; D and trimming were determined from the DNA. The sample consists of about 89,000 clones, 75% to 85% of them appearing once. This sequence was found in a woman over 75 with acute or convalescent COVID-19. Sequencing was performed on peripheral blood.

The CDR3 region has the DNA TGTGCCAGCAGCGGGAGGGTCTTCTATGGCTACACCTTC. It codes for CASSGRVFYGYTF. The chain links TRBV9 to TRBJ1-2; D is uncertain. Germline loops: CDR1 SGDLS, CDR2 YYNGEE. CDR3 length: 13 amino acids. V dropped 3 bases and J dropped 4 bases, with 10 bases sitting between them.